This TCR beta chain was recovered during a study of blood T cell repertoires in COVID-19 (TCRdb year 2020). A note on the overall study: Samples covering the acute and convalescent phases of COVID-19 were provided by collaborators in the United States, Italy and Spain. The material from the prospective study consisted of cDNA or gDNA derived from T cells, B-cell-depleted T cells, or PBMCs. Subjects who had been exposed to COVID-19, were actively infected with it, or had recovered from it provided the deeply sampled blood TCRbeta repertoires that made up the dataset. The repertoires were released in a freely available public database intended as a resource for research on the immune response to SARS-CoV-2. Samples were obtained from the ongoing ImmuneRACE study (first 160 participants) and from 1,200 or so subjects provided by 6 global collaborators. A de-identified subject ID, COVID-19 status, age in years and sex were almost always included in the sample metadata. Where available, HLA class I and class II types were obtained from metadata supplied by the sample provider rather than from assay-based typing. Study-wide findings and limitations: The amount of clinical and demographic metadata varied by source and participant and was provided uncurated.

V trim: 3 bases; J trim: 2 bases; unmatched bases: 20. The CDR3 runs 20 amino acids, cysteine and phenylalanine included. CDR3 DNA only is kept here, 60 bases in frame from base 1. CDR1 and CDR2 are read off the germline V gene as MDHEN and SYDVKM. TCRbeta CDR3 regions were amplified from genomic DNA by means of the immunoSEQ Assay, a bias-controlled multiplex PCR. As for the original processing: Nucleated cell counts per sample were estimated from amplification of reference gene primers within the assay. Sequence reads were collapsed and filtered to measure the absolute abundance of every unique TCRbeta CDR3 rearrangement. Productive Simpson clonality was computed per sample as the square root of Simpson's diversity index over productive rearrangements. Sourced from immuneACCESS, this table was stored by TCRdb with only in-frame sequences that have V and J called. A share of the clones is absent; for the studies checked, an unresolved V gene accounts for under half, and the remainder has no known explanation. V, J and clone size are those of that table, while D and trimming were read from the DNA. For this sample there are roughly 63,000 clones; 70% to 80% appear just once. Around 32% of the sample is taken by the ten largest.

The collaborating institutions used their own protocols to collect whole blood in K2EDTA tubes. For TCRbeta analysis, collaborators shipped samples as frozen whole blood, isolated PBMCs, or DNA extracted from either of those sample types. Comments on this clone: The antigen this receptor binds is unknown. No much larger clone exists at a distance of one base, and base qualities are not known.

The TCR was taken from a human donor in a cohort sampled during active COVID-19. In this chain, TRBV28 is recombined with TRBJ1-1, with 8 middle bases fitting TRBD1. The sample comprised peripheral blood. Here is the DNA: TGTGCCAGCAGTTTGCCCTTGCGACAGGGGATACCCTTAATTAACACTGAAGCTTTCTTT. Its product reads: CASSLPLRQGIPLINTEAFF.